This T cell receptor beta chain originates from a study of blood T cell repertoires in COVID-19 (dated by TCRdb to 2019 to 2021). In the study overall: Samples from collaborators originated in the United States, Italy and Spain and spanned both the acute and convalescent phases of COVID-19. Subjects who had been exposed to COVID-19, were actively infected with it, or had recovered from it provided the deeply sampled blood TCRbeta repertoires that made up the dataset. Where HLA class I and class II types were available, the types were taken from metadata supplied by the sample provider, not from assay-based typing. A de-identified subject ID, COVID-19 status, age in years and sex were almost always included in the sample metadata. The material from the prospective study consisted of cDNA or gDNA derived from T cells, B-cell-depleted T cells, or PBMCs. The repertoires were released in a freely available public database meant as a resource for research on the immune response to SARS-CoV-2. The samples were drawn from the first 160 participants of the ongoing ImmuneRACE study and from roughly 1,300 subjects provided by 6 global collaborators.

Each collaborating institution followed its own protocols to collect whole blood in K2EDTA tubes. For TCRbeta analysis, collaborators shipped samples as frozen whole blood, isolated PBMCs, or DNA extracted from either of those sample types. Broader findings and caveats from the paper: How much clinical and demographic metadata was included differed by source and by participant, and the metadata was provided uncurated.

Remarks on this clone: What this receptor recognizes is not known. Nothing much larger sits one base from this clone, and base qualities are not available.

The immunoSEQ Assay, a bias-controlled multiplex PCR, was used to amplify TCRbeta CDR3 regions from genomic DNA. In the authors' own workflow: Within the assay, amplification of reference gene primers was used to estimate how many nucleated cells each sample contained. Sequence reads were collapsed and filtered to measure the absolute abundance of every unique TCRbeta CDR3 rearrangement. For each sample, productive Simpson clonality was calculated as the square root of Simpson's diversity index across productive rearrangements. TCRdb holds this immuneACCESS table with in-frame rearrangements only. Some clones are missing; in checked studies, unresolved V genes explain under half, and the rest has no known cause. D and trimming come from the DNA, and the V and J calls and clone size come from that table. The sample data list roughly 58,000 clones, and about 78% of these were observed just once. The ten largest clones represent around 20% of the sample.

Sequences SGHNT (CDR1) and YYREEE (CDR2) are obtained from the germline V gene (reference sequence). The CDR3 contains 12 residues, cysteine and phenylalanine counted. The DNA shown is the 36-base CDR3, in frame from base 1. V is shortened by 5 bases, J by 6 bases, and the region joining them spans 10 bases. The rearranged chain carries TRBV5-4 and TRBJ2-3; the D gene is perhaps TRBD2, on 6 matching bases. The receptor's source is a man aged 50 to 60 with active or convalescent COVID-19. Source material: peripheral blood. For the CDR3, the sequence is CASRGTGDTQYF. The DNA sequence is as follows: TGTGCCAGCAGGGGGACTGGGGATACGCAGTATTTT.